This record concerns one T cell receptor (beta chain) sequence. No antigen is known for it. cDNA libraries for TRB were generated by 5' RACE incorporating UMI labels. TCRdb reanalyzed the 5' RACE reads and collapses them to one entry per CDR3 protein, without DNA. The sample features fewer than 80,000 distinct CDR3 sequences, with about 4.4% in its top ten. The sample originates from a study of CXCR3-negative and CXCR3-positive naive CD8 T cells. Overall study: The dataset comprises roughly 140 million TRB reads in total, with about 1.5 +/- 0.3 million reads per library. Findings and caveats of the study: Sequencing showed both naive subsets with comparably high diversity, and memory CD8+ cells much lower. A higher hydrophobicity marked the TRB CDR3s of CXCR3-positive naive cells versus CXCR3-negative naive cells.

Triplicate sorts of some 300,000 cells per CD8+ subset. Germline CDR1 reads SNHLY; CDR2 reads FYNNEI. The CDR3 has 16 amino acids. The receptor was isolated from a human donor in good health. Some clones in this sample may be carry-over from other donors' samples. The chain has TRBV2 and TRBJ2-7; there is no DNA to check the TCRdb D call of TRBD2. Sequencing was performed on naive CXCR3- CD8+ T cells from blood. The sample's subset: CD45RO-CCR7+CD27+CD95- naive CD8+ T cells lacking CXCR3 (TNR3-). Here the CDR3 reads CASSEGASGDFYEQYF.